This T cell receptor (beta chain) came from a study of blood T cell repertoires in COVID-19. Study in general: Donors in the United States, Italy and Spain gave samples during acute or convalescent COVID-19.

In the original workflow: Estimation of nucleated cell counts was performed using reference gene primer amplification. Produced via immunoSEQ multiplex PCR; TCRdb's table is partial and in-frame only. The DNA was the basis for D and trimming; V, J and clone size are from that table. The sample comprises tens of thousands of clones, around 75% of which are singletons, and about 15% rests with the top ten. Details on this clone: In the same sample, other DNA sequences code for this CDR3.

Germline V gives CDR1 SGHRS, CDR2 YFSETQ. The CDR3 extends over 14 amino acids. The trim removed 5 bases at V and 3 bases at J, leaving 1 base unmatched. This clonotype was obtained from a woman over 75 with active or convalescent COVID-19. The sample comprised peripheral blood. V gene TRBV5-1 combines with J gene TRBJ2-3; 12 bases match TRBD2. The CDR3 DNA is TGCGCCAGCAGGACTAGCGGGGGAACAGATACGCAGTATTTT. As protein: CASRTSGGTDTQYF.